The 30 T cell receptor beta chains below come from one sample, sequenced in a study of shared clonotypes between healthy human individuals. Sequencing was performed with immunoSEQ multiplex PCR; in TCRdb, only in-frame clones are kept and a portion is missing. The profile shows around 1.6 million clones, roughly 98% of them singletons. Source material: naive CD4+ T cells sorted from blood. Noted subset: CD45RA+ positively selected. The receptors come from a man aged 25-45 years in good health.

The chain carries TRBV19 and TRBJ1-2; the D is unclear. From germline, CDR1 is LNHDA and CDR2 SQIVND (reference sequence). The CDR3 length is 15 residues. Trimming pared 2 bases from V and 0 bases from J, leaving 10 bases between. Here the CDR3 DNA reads TGTGCCAGTAGTATACGGGCATCCTCTAACTATGGCTACACCTTC. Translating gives CASSIRASSNYGYTF.

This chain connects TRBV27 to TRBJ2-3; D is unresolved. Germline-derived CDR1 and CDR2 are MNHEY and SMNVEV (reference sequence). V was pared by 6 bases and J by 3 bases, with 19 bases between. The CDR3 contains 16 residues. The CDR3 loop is CASSKIRGAGTDTQYF. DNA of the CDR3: TGTGCCAGCAGCAAAATCAGAGGAGCCGGTACAGATACGCAGTATTTT.

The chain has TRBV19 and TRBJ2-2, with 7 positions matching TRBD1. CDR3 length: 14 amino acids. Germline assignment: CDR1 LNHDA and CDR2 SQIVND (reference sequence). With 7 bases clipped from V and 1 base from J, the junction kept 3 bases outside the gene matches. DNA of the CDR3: TGTGCCAGTAAGACAGGGCAGAACACCGGGGAGCTGTTTTTT. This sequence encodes CASKTGQNTGELFF.

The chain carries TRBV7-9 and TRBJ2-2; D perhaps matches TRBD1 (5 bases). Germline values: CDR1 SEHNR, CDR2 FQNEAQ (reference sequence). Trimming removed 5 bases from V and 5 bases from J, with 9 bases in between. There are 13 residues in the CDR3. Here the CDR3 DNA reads TGTGCCAGCAGCCCCCGACAGACCGGGGAGCTGTTTTTT. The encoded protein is CASSPRQTGELFF.

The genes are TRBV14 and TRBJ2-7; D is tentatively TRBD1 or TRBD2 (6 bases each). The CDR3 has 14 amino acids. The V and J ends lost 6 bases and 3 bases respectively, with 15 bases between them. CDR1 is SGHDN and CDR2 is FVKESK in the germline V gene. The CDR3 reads CASRHSGGGYEQYF. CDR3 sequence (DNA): TGTGCCAGCAGGCACTCCGGAGGGGGCTACGAGCAGTACTTC.

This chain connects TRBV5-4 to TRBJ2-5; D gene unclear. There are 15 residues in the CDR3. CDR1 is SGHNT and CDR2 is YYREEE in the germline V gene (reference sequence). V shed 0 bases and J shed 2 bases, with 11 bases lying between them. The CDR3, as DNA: TGTGCCAGCAGCTTGGTTGGTGGTCGGCAAGAGACCCAGTACTTC. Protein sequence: CASSLVGGRQETQYF.

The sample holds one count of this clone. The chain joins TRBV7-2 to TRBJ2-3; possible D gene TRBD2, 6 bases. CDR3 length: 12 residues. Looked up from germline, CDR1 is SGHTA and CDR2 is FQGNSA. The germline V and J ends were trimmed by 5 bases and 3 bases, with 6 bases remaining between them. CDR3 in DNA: TGTGCCAGCAGCGGGGGGACAGATACGCAGTATTTT. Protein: CASSGGTDTQYF.

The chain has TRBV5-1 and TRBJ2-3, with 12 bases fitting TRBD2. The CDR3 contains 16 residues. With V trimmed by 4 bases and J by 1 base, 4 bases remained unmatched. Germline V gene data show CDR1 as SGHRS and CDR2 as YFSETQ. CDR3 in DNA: TGCGCCAGCAGCCGAAGACTAGCGGGAGGCACAGATACGCAGTATTTT. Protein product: CASSRRLAGGTDTQYF.

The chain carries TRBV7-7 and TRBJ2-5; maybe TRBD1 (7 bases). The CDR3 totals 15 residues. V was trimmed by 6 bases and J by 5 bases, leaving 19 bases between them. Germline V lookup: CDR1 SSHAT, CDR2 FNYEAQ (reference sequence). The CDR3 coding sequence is TGTGCCAGCAGTCCCGGTGGAGGGGGCTTTGAGACCCAGTACTTC. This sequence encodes CASSPGGGGFETQYF.

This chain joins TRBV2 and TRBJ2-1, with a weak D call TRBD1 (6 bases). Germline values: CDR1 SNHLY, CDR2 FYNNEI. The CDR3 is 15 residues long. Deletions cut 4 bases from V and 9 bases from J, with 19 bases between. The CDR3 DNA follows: TGTGCCAGCAGTGGTGGGGGCCGGACGTTGGGTGAGCAGTTCTTC. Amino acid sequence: CASSGGGRTLGEQFF.

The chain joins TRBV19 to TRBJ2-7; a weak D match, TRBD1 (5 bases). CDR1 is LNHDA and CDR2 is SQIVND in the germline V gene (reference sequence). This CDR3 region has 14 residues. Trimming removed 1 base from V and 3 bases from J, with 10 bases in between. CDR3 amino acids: CASSIVQGFYEQYF. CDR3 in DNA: TGTGCCAGTAGTATAGTTCAGGGTTTCTACGAGCAGTACTTC.

The DNA of the CDR3 is TGCAGCGTGCAGGGGGCTGGGTTTTCCTACAATGAGCAGTTCTTC. Translating it yields CSVQGAGFSYNEQFF. V gene TRBV29-1 combines with J gene TRBJ2-1; 8 bases align to TRBD1. J gave up 1 base and V 6 bases, and 8 bases lay outside the gene matches. Germline CDR1 and CDR2: SQVTM and ANQGSEA. The CDR3 covers 15 residues.

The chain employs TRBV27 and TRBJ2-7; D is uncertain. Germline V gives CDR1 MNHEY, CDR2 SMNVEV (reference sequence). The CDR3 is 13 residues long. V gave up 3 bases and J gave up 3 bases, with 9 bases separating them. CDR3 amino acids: CASSFRGFYEQYF. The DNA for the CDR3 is TGTGCCAGCAGTTTTCGTGGGTTCTACGAGCAGTACTTC.

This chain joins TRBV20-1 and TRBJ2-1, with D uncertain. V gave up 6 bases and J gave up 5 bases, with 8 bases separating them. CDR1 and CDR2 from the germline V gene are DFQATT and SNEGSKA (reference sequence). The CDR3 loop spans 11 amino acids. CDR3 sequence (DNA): TGCAGTGCGGCAAGTCACAATGAGCAGTTCTTC. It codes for CSAASHNEQFF.

The CDR3 region is CASSALAGSGEQFF. The CDR3 nucleotides are TGCGCCAGCAGTGCCCTAGCGGGATCGGGAGAGCAGTTCTTC. J is TRBJ2-1 and V is TRBV10-1; 9 bases match TRBD2. The CDR3 runs 14 residues. The V gene end was trimmed by 4 bases and the J gene end by 10 bases; junction bases not matched to a gene: 8. The germline V gene encodes CDR1 WNHNN and CDR2 SYGVQD (reference sequence).

CDR3 sequence reads: CASSLWSSRSHEQYF. The DNA for the CDR3 is TGTGCCAGCAGCTTATGGTCTAGCAGGTCCCACGAGCAGTACTTC. V gene TRBV7-2 combines with J gene TRBJ2-7; TRBD2 might be the D (5 bases). V shed 2 bases and J shed 5 bases, with 16 bases lying between them. This CDR3 spans 15 amino acids. In germline, CDR1 is SGHTA, CDR2 FQGNSA.

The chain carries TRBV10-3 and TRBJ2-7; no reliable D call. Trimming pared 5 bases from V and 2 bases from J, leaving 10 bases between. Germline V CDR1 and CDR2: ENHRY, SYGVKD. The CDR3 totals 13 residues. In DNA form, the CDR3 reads TGTGCCATCAGTCTCGGAATGGCCTACGAGCAGTACTTC. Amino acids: CAISLGMAYEQYF.

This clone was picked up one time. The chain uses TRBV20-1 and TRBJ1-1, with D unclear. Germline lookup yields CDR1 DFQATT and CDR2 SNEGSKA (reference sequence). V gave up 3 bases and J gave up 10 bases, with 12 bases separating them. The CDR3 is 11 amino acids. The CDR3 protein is CSASPTTRAFF. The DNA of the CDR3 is TGCAGTGCTAGCCCGACAACCAGAGCTTTCTTT.

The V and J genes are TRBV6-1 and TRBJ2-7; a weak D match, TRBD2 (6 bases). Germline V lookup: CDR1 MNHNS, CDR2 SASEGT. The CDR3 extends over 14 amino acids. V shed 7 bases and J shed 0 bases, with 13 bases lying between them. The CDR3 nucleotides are TGTGCCAGCACCCGGGACTTACCCTCCTACGAGCAGTACTTC. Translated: CASTRDLPSYEQYF.

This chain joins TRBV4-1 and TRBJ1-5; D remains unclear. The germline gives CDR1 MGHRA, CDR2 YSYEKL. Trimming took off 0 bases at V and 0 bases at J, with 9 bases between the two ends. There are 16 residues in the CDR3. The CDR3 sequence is CASSQDKANSNQPQHF. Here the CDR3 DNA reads TGCGCCAGCAGCCAAGACAAAGCGAATAGCAATCAGCCCCAGCATTTT.

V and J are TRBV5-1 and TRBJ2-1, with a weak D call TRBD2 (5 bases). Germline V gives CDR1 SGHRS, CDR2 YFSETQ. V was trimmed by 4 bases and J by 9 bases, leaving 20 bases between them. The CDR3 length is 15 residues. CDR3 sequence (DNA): TGCGCCAGCAGCCAAGGGCCGGTCGGGAAGGGTGAGCAGTTCTTC. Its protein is CASSQGPVGKGEQFF.

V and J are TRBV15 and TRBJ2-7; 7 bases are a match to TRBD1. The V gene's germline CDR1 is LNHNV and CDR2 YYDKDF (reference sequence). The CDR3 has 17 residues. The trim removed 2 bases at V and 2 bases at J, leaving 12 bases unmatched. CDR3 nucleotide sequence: TGTGCCACCAGCAGACTATTCTCGGGACAGCTAGCCTACGAGCAGTACTTC. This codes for CATSRLFSGQLAYEQYF.

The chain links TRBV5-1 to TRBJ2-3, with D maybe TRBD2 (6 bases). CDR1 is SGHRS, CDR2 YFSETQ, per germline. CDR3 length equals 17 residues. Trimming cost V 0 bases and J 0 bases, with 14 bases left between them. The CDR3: CASSLDPLAASTDTQYF. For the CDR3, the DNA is TGCGCCAGCAGCTTGGACCCTTTAGCGGCGAGCACAGATACGCAGTATTTT.

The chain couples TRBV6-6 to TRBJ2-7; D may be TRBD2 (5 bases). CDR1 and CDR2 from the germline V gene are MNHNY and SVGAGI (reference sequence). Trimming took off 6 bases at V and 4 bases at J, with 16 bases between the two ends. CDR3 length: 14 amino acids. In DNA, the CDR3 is TGTGCCAGCAGCCAACGTGTACGGGGTTACGAGCAGTACTTC. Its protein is CASSQRVRGYEQYF.

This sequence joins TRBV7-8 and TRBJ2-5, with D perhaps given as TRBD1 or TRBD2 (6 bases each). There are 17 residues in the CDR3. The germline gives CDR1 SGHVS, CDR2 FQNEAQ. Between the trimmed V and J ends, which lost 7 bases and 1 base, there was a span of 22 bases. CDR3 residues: CASKTWGREITQETQYF. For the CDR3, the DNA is TGTGCCAGCAAGACATGGGGGCGGGAAATAACCCAAGAGACCCAGTACTTC.

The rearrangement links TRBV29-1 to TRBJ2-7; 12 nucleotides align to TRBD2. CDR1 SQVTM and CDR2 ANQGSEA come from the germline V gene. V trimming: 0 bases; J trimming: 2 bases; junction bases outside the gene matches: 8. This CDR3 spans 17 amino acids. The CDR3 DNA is TGCAGCGTTGAAGATTCGAGTGGACTAGCGGGAACCTACGAGCAGTACTTC. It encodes CSVEDSSGLAGTYEQYF.

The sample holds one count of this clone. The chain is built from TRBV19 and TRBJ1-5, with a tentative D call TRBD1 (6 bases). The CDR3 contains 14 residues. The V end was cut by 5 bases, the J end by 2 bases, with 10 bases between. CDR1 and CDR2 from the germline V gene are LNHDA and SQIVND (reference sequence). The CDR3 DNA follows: TGTGCCAGTAGTCTGGGGACACGCAATCAGCCCCAGCATTTT. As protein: CASSLGTRNQPQHF.

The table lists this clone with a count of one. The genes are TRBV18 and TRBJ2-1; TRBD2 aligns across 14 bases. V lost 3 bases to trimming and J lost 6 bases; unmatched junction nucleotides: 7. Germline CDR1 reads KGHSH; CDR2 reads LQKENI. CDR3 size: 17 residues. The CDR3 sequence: CASSPGLAGETINEQFF. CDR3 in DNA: TGTGCCAGCTCACCGGGACTAGCGGGAGAAACGATCAATGAGCAGTTCTTC.

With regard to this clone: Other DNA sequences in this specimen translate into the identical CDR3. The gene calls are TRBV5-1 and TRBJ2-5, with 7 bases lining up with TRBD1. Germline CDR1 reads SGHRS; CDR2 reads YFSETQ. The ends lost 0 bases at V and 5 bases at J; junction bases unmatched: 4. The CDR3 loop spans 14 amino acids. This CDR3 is CASSLEGARETQYF. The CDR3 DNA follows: TGCGCCAGCAGCTTGGAGGGGGCAAGGGAGACCCAGTACTTC.

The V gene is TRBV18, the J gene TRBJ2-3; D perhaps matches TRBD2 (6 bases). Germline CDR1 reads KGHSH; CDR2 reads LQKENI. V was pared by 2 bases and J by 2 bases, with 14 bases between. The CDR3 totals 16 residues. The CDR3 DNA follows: TGTGCCAGCTCACCAATCTCGGGGGATTCCACAGATACGCAGTATTTT. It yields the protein CASSPISGDSTDTQYF.